The present TCR beta chain was sequenced within a study of cytomegalovirus exposure and HLA in healthy donors. TCRdb keeps only in-frame clones here, not all; method: immunoSEQ multiplex PCR. The sample has about 140,000 clones, just over 85% seen once. The germline V gene has CDR1 MGHDK and CDR2 SYGVNS. Trimming pared 4 bases from V and 5 bases from J, leaving 12 bases between. The CDR3 totals 14 residues. The genes are TRBV25-1 and TRBJ1-5; no clear D. The source of this sequence is a woman in her late teens or twenties in good health and CMV-seropositive. Sequences were obtained from PBMCs. The CDR3 region has the DNA TGTGCCAGCAGTGGTTTGTCGGAGCATCAGCCCCAGCATTTT. Protein: CASSGLSEHQPQHF.